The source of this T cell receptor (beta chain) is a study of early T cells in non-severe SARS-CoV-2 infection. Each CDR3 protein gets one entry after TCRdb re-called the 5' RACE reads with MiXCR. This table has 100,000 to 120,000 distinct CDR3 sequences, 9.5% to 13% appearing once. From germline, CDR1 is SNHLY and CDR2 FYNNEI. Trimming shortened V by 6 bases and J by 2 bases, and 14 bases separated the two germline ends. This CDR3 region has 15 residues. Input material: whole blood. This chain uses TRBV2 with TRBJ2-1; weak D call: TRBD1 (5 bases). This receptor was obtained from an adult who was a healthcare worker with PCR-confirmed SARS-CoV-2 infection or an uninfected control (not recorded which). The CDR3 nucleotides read TGTGCCAGCAGCTATGGACACCGAGCCTACAATGAGCAGTTCTTC. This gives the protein CASSYGHRAYNEQFF.